These T cell receptor beta chains were read from a single sample in a study of CD8 T cells in ankylosing spondylitis. TCRdb recomputed calls from the 5' RACE reads with MiXCR, one row per CDR3 protein. The sample has roughly 170,000 distinct CDR3 sequences; roughly 10% are singletons. The sequencing input was blood, either unsorted or a sorted T cell fraction (not recorded which). The receptors were sampled from a female donor with ankylosing spondylitis or in good health (not recorded which). The CDR3 runs from the conserved cysteine through the conserved F or W. A D gene is named only where the DNA matches it firmly. Rows may omit the clone size; those that give it use once, few, many or a size class.

>TRBV20-1|NA|NA|TRBJ1-2
CSAITEDGYTF
TGCAGTGCCATCACAGAAGATGGCTACACCTTC
>TRBV29-1|NA|many|TRBJ1-1
CSVDWGETEAFF
TGCAGCGTTGATTGGGGTGAGACTGAAGCTTTCTTT
>TRBV20-1|NA|NA|TRBJ2-1
CSARGGGGGSYNEQFF
TGCAGTGCTAGGGGAGGAGGCGGCGGCTCCTACAATGAGCAGTTCTTC
>TRBV13|TRBD2|few|TRBJ2-1
CASSFSEAFTSGIRRQFF
TGTGCCAGCAGCTTCTCCGAAGCCTTTACTAGCGGGATTCGGAGGCAGTTCTTC
>TRBV7-3|TRBD1|few|TRBJ2-2
CASSITGGGTGELFF
TGTGCCAGCAGCATAACAGGGGGAGGAACCGGGGAGCTGTTTTTT
>TRBV29-1|NA|many|TRBJ2-7
CSVEFGEYEQYF
TGCAGCGTTGAATTTGGGGAGTACGAGCAGTACTTC
>TRBV27|TRBD1|NA|TRBJ2-2
CASTGGLNTGELFF
TGTGCCAGCACAGGGGGCCTGAACACCGGGGAGCTGTTTTTT
>TRBV20-1|TRBD1|NA|TRBJ2-7
CSARVGGEGEQYF
TGCAGTGCTAGGGTAGGGGGCGAGGGGGAGCAGTACTTC
>TRBV25-1|NA|many|TRBJ1-2
CASRGVQADHYGYTF
TGTGCCAGCAGGGGGGTCCAGGCCGACCACTATGGCTACACCTTC
>TRBV19|NA|few|TRBJ2-1
CASSIVQYNEQFF
TGTGCCAGTAGTATAGTTCAGTACAATGAGCAGTTCTTC
>TRBV12-3/TRBV12-4|TRBD2|few|TRBJ2-3
CASSGIASGTVWTADTQYF
TGTGCCAGCAGTGGGATTGCGAGCGGGACCGTCTGGACCGCAGATACGCAGTATTTT
>TRBV25-1|NA|few|TRBJ1-2
CASSGDGYTF
TGTGCCAGCAGTGGAGATGGCTACACCTTC
>TRBV15|NA|few|TRBJ2-1
CATSSGGLGEQFF
TGTGCCACCAGCAGTGGGGGGCTCGGTGAGCAGTTCTTC
>TRBV5-1|NA|many|TRBJ2-3
CASSLFGTDTQYF
TGCGCCAGCAGCTTGTTTGGGACAGATACGCAGTATTTT
>TRBV27|TRBD2|many|TRBJ2-1
CASSLTGGGNEQFF
TGTGCCAGCAGTTTAACGGGAGGCGGCAATGAGCAGTTCTTC
>TRBV7-9|NA|few|TRBJ1-5
CASSFSDRPLEAQHF
TGTGCCAGCAGCTTCTCGGACCGCCCATTAGAAGCCCAGCATTTT
>TRBV12-3/TRBV12-4|NA|many|TRBJ1-1
CASITWDGEAFF
TGTGCCAGCATCACTTGGGACGGTGAAGCTTTCTTT
>TRBV4-2|NA|NA|TRBJ2-4
CASSPNQGNIQYF
TGTGCCAGCAGCCCAAACCAGGGTAACATTCAGTACTTC
>TRBV7-9|TRBD2|NA|TRBJ2-5
CASSAGTSGRGETQYF
TGTGCCAGCAGCGCCGGGACTAGCGGGAGAGGAGAGACCCAGTACTTC
>TRBV7-2|NA|NA|TRBJ2-1
CASSVVTNEQFF
TGTGCCAGCAGCGTGGTGACCAATGAGCAGTTCTTC
>TRBV7-6|NA|many|TRBJ2-2
CASSLGEFTGELFF
TGTGCCAGCAGCTTAGGAGAATTCACCGGGGAGCTGTTTTTT
>TRBV5-1|NA|NA|TRBJ2-5
CASRDVETQYF
TGCGCCAGCAGAGATGTGGAGACCCAGTACTTC
>TRBV7-9|NA|few|TRBJ2-1
CASSPPVGPLNEQFF
TGTGCCAGCAGCCCTCCGGTAGGGCCCCTAAACGAGCAGTTCTTC
>TRBV27|NA|NA|TRBJ2-2
CASSSLTVGTGELFF
TGTGCCAGCAGTTCCCTGACGGTTGGGACCGGGGAGCTGTTTTTT
>TRBV6-5|TRBD1|many|TRBJ2-7
CASSYAGQGTYEQYF
TGTGCCAGCAGTTACGCAGGACAGGGGACCTACGAGCAGTACTTC
>TRBV7-6|TRBD1|NA|TRBJ2-1
CASSPLGGLNEQFF
TGTGCCAGCAGCCCCCTAGGGGGCCTAAATGAGCAGTTCTTC
>TRBV7-9|NA|few|TRBJ2-7
CASSLASGRSSYEQYF
TGTGCCAGCAGCTTAGCCAGCGGGCGGAGCTCCTACGAGCAGTACTTC
>TRBV6-1|TRBD1|few|TRBJ1-5
CASSRDSSRQPQHF
TGTGCCAGCAGCCGGGACAGTAGCCGACAGCCCCAGCATTTT
>TRBV7-8|NA|many|TRBJ1-2
CASSLVLGRVGYGYTF
TGTGCCAGCAGCTTAGTTCTCGGCAGGGTGGGGTATGGCTACACCTTC
>TRBV11-2|NA|many|TRBJ2-5
CASSLDQHGETQYF
TGTGCCAGCAGCTTAGATCAACACGGGGAGACCCAGTACTTC
>TRBV3-1|TRBD2|NA|TRBJ2-7
CASSPLPGTSGRLAYEQYF
TGTGCCAGCAGCCCCCTGCCCGGGACTAGCGGGAGGCTCGCCTACGAGCAGTACTTC
>TRBV4-1|TRBD1|few|TRBJ2-2
CASSHLQGNAGSGRDAGELFF
TGCGCCAGCAGCCACCTACAGGGGAACGCCGGTTCGGGTAGAGACGCCGGGGAGCTGTTTTTT
>TRBV20-1|TRBD1|NA|TRBJ1-2
CSARNRDRDGYTF
TGCAGTGCAAGAAACCGGGACAGGGACGGCTACACCTTC
>TRBV4-2|TRBD1|NA|TRBJ2-7
CASSRGQGHYEQYF
TGTGCCAGCAGCCGGGGACAGGGGCACTACGAGCAGTACTTC
>TRBV7-8|NA|NA|TRBJ2-1
CASSEVGLGRPYNEQFF
TGTGCCAGCAGCGAGGTGGGCTTGGGCAGGCCCTACAATGAGCAGTTCTTC
>TRBV7-9|TRBD2|NA|TRBJ2-7
CASSSQLAGIYEQYF
TGTGCCAGCAGTTCCCAACTAGCGGGTATCTACGAGCAGTACTTC
>TRBV11-2|NA|few|TRBJ2-1
CASSLTREQFF
TGTGCCAGCAGCTTGACGCGGGAGCAGTTCTTC
>TRBV11-3|NA|many|TRBJ2-1
CASSPRGDRDNEQFF
TGTGCCAGCAGTCCGAGAGGGGATAGAGACAATGAGCAGTTCTTC
>TRBV4-1|TRBD1|few|TRBJ2-1
CASSQVFPGGAYNEQFF
TGCGCCAGCAGCCAAGTTTTTCCAGGGGGCGCGTACAATGAGCAGTTCTTC
>TRBV11-2|TRBD2|many|TRBJ2-1
CASSLDSWGSGRNEQFF
TGTGCCAGCAGCTTAGATTCGTGGGGTAGCGGGAGAAATGAGCAGTTCTTC
>TRBV2|NA|many|TRBJ2-5
CASSEAPNQETQYF
TGTGCCAGCAGTGAAGCCCCTAACCAAGAGACCCAGTACTTC
>TRBV7-9|NA|many|TRBJ2-3
CASRPPRGRGTDTQYF
TGTGCCAGCAGACCTCCCCGAGGGAGAGGCACAGATACGCAGTATTTT
>TRBV30|NA|few|TRBJ2-7
CAWNLDGSYEQYF
TGTGCCTGGAACCTGGACGGTTCCTACGAGCAGTACTTC
>TRBV5-6|NA|NA|TRBJ2-7
CASGPQGTGEQYF
TGTGCCAGCGGTCCACAGGGTACTGGCGAGCAGTACTTC
>TRBV2|TRBD1|few|TRBJ1-1
CATNRGTEAFF
TGTGCGACCAACAGGGGCACTGAAGCTTTCTTT